The rows below give T cell receptor beta chains drawn from one sample of a study of PD-1 blockade in classical Hodgkin lymphoma. TCRdb's table, derived via immunoSEQ multiplex PCR, lists solely in-frame clones and lacks some. The sample carries around 40,000 clones, just under 80% recorded once. The sequencing used peripheral blood mononuclear cells (PBMCs), collected at baseline. These receptors all stem from a human donor with classical Hodgkin lymphoma. Both conserved end residues are part of each CDR3. Each record gives: J gene, clone size, V gene, D gene, CDR3 DNA, CDR3 protein. D genes are given only for firm matches. Part of the rows lack a size; the others show once, few, many or a class for expanded clones.

J gene: TRBJ2-1
clone size: -
V gene: TRBV10-3
D gene: TRBD1
CDR3 DNA: TGTGCCATTACCCGGGACAGAGCATACAATGAGCAGTTCTTC
CDR3 protein: CAITRDRAYNEQFF

J gene: TRBJ1-6
clone size: -
V gene: TRBV6-1
D gene: -
CDR3 DNA: TGTGCCACCTGTAGCTCCTATAATTCACCCCTCCACTTT
CDR3 protein: CATCSSYNSPLHF

J gene: TRBJ2-3
clone size: -
V gene: TRBV7-3
D gene: TRBD2
CDR3 DNA: TGTGCCAGCAGCCCCTCGACTAGCGGGGCAGATACGCAGTATTTT
CDR3 protein: CASSPSTSGADTQYF

J gene: TRBJ2-5
clone size: -
V gene: TRBV19
D gene: -
CDR3 DNA: TGTGCCAGTAGTATGACAGGGAGGGCGGAGACCCAGTACTTC
CDR3 protein: CASSMTGRAETQYF

J gene: TRBJ2-2
clone size: -
V gene: TRBV9
D gene: -
CDR3 DNA: TGTGCCAGCCGAGCGGGACACGCGAACACCGGGGAGCTGTTTTTT
CDR3 protein: CASRAGHANTGELFF

J gene: TRBJ2-2
clone size: -
V gene: TRBV5-1
D gene: -
CDR3 DNA: TGCGCCAGCAGCTTATTCTCTAGGGAGACGAACACCGGGGAGCTGTTTTTT
CDR3 protein: CASSLFSRETNTGELFF

J gene: TRBJ2-2
clone size: -
V gene: TRBV6-5
D gene: -
CDR3 DNA: TGTGCCAGCAGTTACTCAAGGACCGGGGAGCTGTTTTTT
CDR3 protein: CASSYSRTGELFF

J gene: TRBJ2-7
clone size: -
V gene: TRBV19
D gene: TRBD1
CDR3 DNA: TGTGCCAGTAGTATCGGGACAGGGTCCCACGAGCAGTACTTC
CDR3 protein: CASSIGTGSHEQYF

J gene: TRBJ2-7
clone size: -
V gene: TRBV5-1
D gene: -
CDR3 DNA: TGCGCCAGCAGCCTCCATGACCGGCGCGAGCAGTACTTC
CDR3 protein: CASSLHDRREQYF

J gene: TRBJ2-7
clone size: -
V gene: TRBV7-2
D gene: -
CDR3 DNA: TGTGCCAGCAGCTCTCGTCGGGGAGGCGAGCAGTACTTC
CDR3 protein: CASSSRRGGEQYF

J gene: TRBJ1-2
clone size: -
V gene: TRBV6-6
D gene: -
CDR3 DNA: TGTGCCAGCAGTTACTCTGGACAGTTTAGCTATGGCTACACCTTC
CDR3 protein: CASSYSGQFSYGYTF

J gene: TRBJ2-3
clone size: -
V gene: TRBV2
D gene: -
CDR3 DNA: TGTGCCAGCACCCAGGGGGGTACCCTCACAGATACGCAGTATTTT
CDR3 protein: CASTQGGTLTDTQYF

J gene: TRBJ1-2
clone size: -
V gene: TRBV10-3
D gene: TRBD1
CDR3 DNA: TGTGCCATCAGTGAAGGAACAGGGGAAGGCTACACCTTC
CDR3 protein: CAISEGTGEGYTF

J gene: TRBJ2-7
clone size: -
V gene: TRBV6-5
D gene: -
CDR3 DNA: TGTGCCAGCAGTTACGGGCCCTCCTACGAGCAGTACTTC
CDR3 protein: CASSYGPSYEQYF

J gene: TRBJ2-1
clone size: few
V gene: TRBV4-2
D gene: TRBD2
CDR3 DNA: TGTGCCAGCAGCCCCCGGACTAGCGGGGGGGGTTACAATGAGCAGTTCTTC
CDR3 protein: CASSPRTSGGGYNEQFF

J gene: TRBJ1-4
clone size: -
V gene: TRBV30
D gene: -
CDR3 DNA: TGTGCTTTCCAAGGAGGGGTGTTTTTT
CDR3 protein: CAFQGGVFF

J gene: TRBJ2-7
clone size: -
V gene: TRBV5-1
D gene: TRBD1
CDR3 DNA: TGCGCCAGCAGCTTGGGGACAGGGGGCAGCGAGCAGTACTTC
CDR3 protein: CASSLGTGGSEQYF

J gene: TRBJ1-1
clone size: -
V gene: TRBV27
D gene: -
CDR3 DNA: TGTGCCAGCAGTTTAGTAGGGGCTGGGGCTGAAGCTTTCTTT
CDR3 protein: CASSLVGAGAEAFF

J gene: TRBJ1-6
clone size: -
V gene: TRBV19
D gene: -
CDR3 DNA: TGTGCCAGTAGTACGGACCTGGGACCGTCACCCCTCCACTTT
CDR3 protein: CASSTDLGPSPLHF

J gene: TRBJ2-7
clone size: -
V gene: TRBV11-2
D gene: TRBD2
CDR3 DNA: TGTGCCAGCAGCTTTGGGCGGGGGGGGATCTACGAGCAGTACTTC
CDR3 protein: CASSFGRGGIYEQYF

J gene: TRBJ1-4
clone size: -
V gene: TRBV10-2
D gene: -
CDR3 DNA: TGCGCCAGCAGTGTCAGTCCGAGAAGTGAAAAACTGTTTTTT
CDR3 protein: CASSVSPRSEKLFF

J gene: TRBJ1-2
clone size: -
V gene: TRBV4-1
D gene: -
CDR3 DNA: TGCGCCAGCAGCCAAGCTCCAGGGGTCTCGGATGGCTACACCTTC
CDR3 protein: CASSQAPGVSDGYTF

J gene: TRBJ2-5
clone size: -
V gene: TRBV21-1
D gene: -
CDR3 DNA: TGTGCCAGCAGCAAAGTGGGAGAGACCCAGTACTTC
CDR3 protein: CASSKVGETQYF

J gene: TRBJ2-1
clone size: -
V gene: TRBV7-2
D gene: TRBD2
CDR3 DNA: TGTGCCAGCAGCTTTAGCGGGGGGTACAATGAGCAGTTCTTC
CDR3 protein: CASSFSGGYNEQFF

J gene: TRBJ1-3
clone size: -
V gene: TRBV2
D gene: -
CDR3 DNA: TGTGCCAGCAGCCCCAGAAGCTCTGGAAACACCATATATTTT
CDR3 protein: CASSPRSSGNTIYF

J gene: TRBJ1-1
clone size: -
V gene: TRBV7-2
D gene: -
CDR3 DNA: TGTGCCAGCAGCTTATCGTTCGGGGGGTGGGCTTTCTTT
CDR3 protein: CASSLSFGGWAFF

J gene: TRBJ2-7
clone size: -
V gene: TRBV6-6
D gene: TRBD1
CDR3 DNA: TGTGCCAGCAGTTACTCGGACAGGGCTCTAGGGGAGCAGTACTTC
CDR3 protein: CASSYSDRALGEQYF

J gene: TRBJ1-5
clone size: -
V gene: TRBV19
D gene: -
CDR3 DNA: TGTGCCAGTCGGGGAGGGAATCAGCCCCAGCATTTT
CDR3 protein: CASRGGNQPQHF

J gene: TRBJ2-7
clone size: once
V gene: TRBV2
D gene: TRBD1
CDR3 DNA: TGTGCCAGCAGCTGGACAGGGACCTACGAGCAGTACTTC
CDR3 protein: CASSWTGTYEQYF

J gene: TRBJ1-1
clone size: -
V gene: TRBV7-6
D gene: -
CDR3 DNA: TGTGCCAGCAGCTTAGGGGGCACTCTCACTGAAGCTTTCTTT
CDR3 protein: CASSLGGTLTEAFF